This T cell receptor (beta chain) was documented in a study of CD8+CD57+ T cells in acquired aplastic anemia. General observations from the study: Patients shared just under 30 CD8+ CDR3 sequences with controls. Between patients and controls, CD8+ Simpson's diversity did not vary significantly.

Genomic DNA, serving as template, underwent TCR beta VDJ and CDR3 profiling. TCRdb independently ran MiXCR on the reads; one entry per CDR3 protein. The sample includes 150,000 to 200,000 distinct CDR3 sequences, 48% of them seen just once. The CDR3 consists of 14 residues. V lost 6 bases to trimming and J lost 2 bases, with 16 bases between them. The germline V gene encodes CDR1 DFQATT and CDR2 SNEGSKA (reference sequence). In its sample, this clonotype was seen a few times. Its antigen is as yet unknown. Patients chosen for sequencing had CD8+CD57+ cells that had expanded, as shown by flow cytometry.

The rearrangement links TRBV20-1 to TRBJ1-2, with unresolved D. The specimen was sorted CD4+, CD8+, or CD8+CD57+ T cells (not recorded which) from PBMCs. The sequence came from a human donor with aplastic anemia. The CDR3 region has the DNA TGCAGTGCCAAGCCAACAGTGACCAACTATGGCTACACCTTC. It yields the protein CSAKPTVTNYGYTF.